One and the same sample provided the 16 T cell receptor beta chains below, sequenced in a study of T cell repertoires in breast cancer. The expanded emulsion RT-PCR method captured paired alpha and beta chains from CD8+ T cells. During the second nested PCR, blocking oligonucleotides suppressed genes that were not paired. A single record per CDR3 protein comes from TCRdb applying MiXCR to the emulsion pairing reads. Here the sample spans roughly 40,000 distinct CDR3 sequences, 45% being singletons. The specimen sequenced was CD8+ T cells. These receptor sequences come from a pool of human donors with breast cancer or a healthy control (not recorded which).

This rearrangement joins TRBV7-2 to TRBJ1-2; D is unresolved. The CDR3 contains 15 residues. Germline CDR1 SGHTA, CDR2 FQGNSA. V was shortened by 5 bases and J by 4 bases, with 17 bases between the two germline ends. CDR3: CASSISEDRAYGYTF. CDR3 in DNA: TGTGCCAGCAGCATTTCTGAGGATCGGGCCTATGGCTACACCTTC.

This clonotype has a handful of counts. This rearrangement joins TRBV3-1 to TRBJ2-5, with D unclear. The CDR3 has 13 residues. Trimming shortened V by 5 bases and J by 5 bases, and 12 bases separated the two germline ends. CDR1 and CDR2 (germline): LGHDT, YNNKEL (reference sequence). CDR3 protein: CASSASSEETQYF. The CDR3 coding sequence is TGTGCCAGCAGCGCCTCGAGCGAGGAGACCCAGTACTTC.

About this clonotype: Germline and junction disagree at one end, which may indicate a read error. This rearrangement joins TRBV15 to TRBJ2-7; a possible D gene is TRBD2 (6 bases). The CDR3 is 16 residues long. Germline loops: CDR1 LNHNV, CDR2 YYDKDF (reference sequence). CDR3 coding DNA: TGTGCCACCAGCAGAGATCGGGACTTGATTTTCTACGAGCAGTGCTTC. Its translation is CATSRDRDLIFYEQCF.

Within the sample, this clonotype is medium-sized. The V call is TRBV10-2, the J call TRBJ1-2; D remains ambiguous. Per the germline V gene, CDR1 is WSHSY and CDR2 is SAAADI. V dropped 2 bases and J dropped 4 bases, with 8 bases sitting between them. This CDR3 has 13 amino acids. As DNA, the CDR3 is TGCGCCAGCAGTGAGACAGAGTCCTATGGCTACACCTTC. Translation gives CASSETESYGYTF.

V gene TRBV6-9 combines with J gene TRBJ1-1; D not resolved. V shed 3 bases and J shed 1 base, with 6 bases lying between them. The CDR3 consists of 13 residues. CDR1 is MNHGY and CDR2 is SVAAGI in the germline V gene. CDR3 coding DNA: TGTGCCAGCAGTTACACAGAGAACACTGAAGCTTTCTTT. This codes for CASSYTENTEAFF.

This clonotype was observed once. The V and J genes are TRBV20-1 and TRBJ2-1; D uncertain. This CDR3 is 13 amino acids long. The ends were cut back, 5 bases at V and 1 base at J, with 9 bases in the middle. CDR1 and CDR2 from the germline V gene are DFQATT and SNEGSKA (reference sequence). The CDR3 DNA reads TGCAGTGCTTCTCCTTTATCCTACAATGAGCAGTTCTTC. Translation gives CSASPLSYNEQFF.

The chain uses TRBV4-2 and TRBJ2-5, with D possibly being TRBD2 (5 bases). The CDR3 is 14 amino acids. From germline, CDR1 is LGHNA and CDR2 YNFKEQ. V lost 0 bases to trimming and J lost 7 bases, with 12 bases between them. The CDR3 spells CASSQDSREGTQYF. The CDR3 bases are TGTGCCAGCAGCCAAGATAGTCGAGAGGGGACCCAGTACTTC.

This sequence joins TRBV7-2 and TRBJ2-1, with D perhaps matching TRBD2 (5 bases). In germline, CDR1 is SGHTA, CDR2 FQGNSA. This CDR3 spans 16 amino acids. Between the trimmed V and J ends, which lost 5 bases and 0 bases, there was a span of 14 bases. In nucleotides, the CDR3 is TGTGCCAGCAGCCGAACTAGAGTTAGCTCCTACAATGAGCAGTTCTTC. It codes for CASSRTRVSSYNEQFF.

The V gene is TRBV3-1, the J gene TRBJ2-1, with D perhaps TRBD2 (6 bases). The germline V gene encodes CDR1 LGHDT and CDR2 YNNKEL (reference sequence). The CDR3 consists of 13 residues. Deletions cut 0 bases from V and 12 bases from J, with 12 bases between. This CDR3 reads CASSQEGGLRQFF. DNA of the CDR3: TGTGCCAGCAGCCAAGAGGGGGGACTTAGGCAGTTCTTC.

V is TRBV7-2 and J is TRBJ1-2; D possibly corresponds to TRBD1 (5 bases). Per germline, CDR1 SGHTA and CDR2 FQGNSA. The CDR3 sequence is 15 residues long. V was trimmed by 2 bases and J by 5 bases, leaving 15 bases between them. The chain's CDR3 is CASSLSQGAVYGYTF. The CDR3 DNA is TGTGCCAGCAGCTTAAGTCAGGGTGCGGTGTATGGCTACACCTTC.

This clonotype was seen only a few times. The genes are TRBV14 and TRBJ2-1, with a tentative D call TRBD2 (6 bases). Trimming cost V 0 bases and J 3 bases, with 18 bases left between them. This CDR3 contains 18 residues. Germline V gene sequence: CDR1 SGHDN, CDR2 FVKESK. The CDR3 bases are TGTGCCAGCAGCCAAGAAGGGTGGCGGGACGGCGACTACAATGAGCAGTTCTTC. Its protein product is CASSQEGWRDGDYNEQFF.

J is TRBJ1-2 and V is TRBV4-2; D perhaps matches TRBD1 (5 bases). CDR1 and CDR2 (germline): LGHNA, YNFKEQ. The V end lost 4 bases, the J end lost 2 bases, and 20 bases lay between the germline ends. CDR3 length: 17 amino acids. CDR3 DNA: TGTGCCAGCAGCCCGATTGGGGGAGATCCTAAGAACTATGGCTACACCTTC. It codes for CASSPIGGDPKNYGYTF.

The chain combines TRBV6-1 with TRBJ2-3, with 8 bases that match TRBD2. V shed 5 bases and J 6 bases; nucleotides not matched to a gene: 13. The CDR3 totals 16 residues. Germline-derived CDR1 and CDR2 are MNHNS and SASEGT. This chain's CDR3 is CASSSPRAGVGDTQYF. The CDR3 DNA reads as TGTGCCAGCAGTTCCCCGCGAGCGGGAGTCGGGGATACGCAGTATTTT.

A word on this clonotype: One end of the junction is discordant with germline, which a read error may explain. This chain connects TRBV2 to TRBJ2-7, with no clear D. This CDR3 is 12 amino acids long. The V gene's germline CDR1 is SNHLY and CDR2 FYNNEI. DNA of the CDR3: TGTGCCAGCAGTGAATCGGCCGAAACACCGGACTTC. Its translation: CASSESAETPDF.

The chain employs TRBV20-1 and TRBJ2-1; D call uncertain. Germline loops: CDR1 DFQATT, CDR2 SNEGSKA (reference sequence). The CDR3 length is 12 residues. V was pared by 4 bases and J by 4 bases, with 8 bases between. The CDR3 region has the DNA TGCAGTGCTACCGCACTATACAATGAGCAGTTCTTC. Its protein product is CSATALYNEQFF.

In its sample, this clonotype was seen many times. This chain uses TRBV7-2 with TRBJ2-7; weak D call: TRBD2 (5 bases). The V end lost 4 bases, the J end lost 6 bases, and 13 bases lay between the germline ends. Germline V lookup: CDR1 SGHTA, CDR2 FQGNSA. The CDR3 is 13 residues long. CDR3 DNA sequence: TGTGCCAGCAGCTGGAAGGACTGGGCCGAGCAGTACTTC. Protein product: CASSWKDWAEQYF.